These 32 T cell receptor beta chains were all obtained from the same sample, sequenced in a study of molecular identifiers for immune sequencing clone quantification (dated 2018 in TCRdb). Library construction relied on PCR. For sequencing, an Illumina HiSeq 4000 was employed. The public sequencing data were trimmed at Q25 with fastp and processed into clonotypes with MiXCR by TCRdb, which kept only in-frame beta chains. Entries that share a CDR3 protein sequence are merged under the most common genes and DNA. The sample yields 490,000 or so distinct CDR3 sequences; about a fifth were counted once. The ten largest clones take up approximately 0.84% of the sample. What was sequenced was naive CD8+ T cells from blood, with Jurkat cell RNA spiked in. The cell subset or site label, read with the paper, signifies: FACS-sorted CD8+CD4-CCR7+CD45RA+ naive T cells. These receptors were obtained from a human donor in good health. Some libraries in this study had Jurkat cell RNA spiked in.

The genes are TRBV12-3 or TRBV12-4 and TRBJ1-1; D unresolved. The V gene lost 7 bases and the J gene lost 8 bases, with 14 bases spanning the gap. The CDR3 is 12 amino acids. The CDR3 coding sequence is TGTGCCAGCAACGATGACACGCCCGAAGCTTTCTTT. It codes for CASNDDTPEAFF.

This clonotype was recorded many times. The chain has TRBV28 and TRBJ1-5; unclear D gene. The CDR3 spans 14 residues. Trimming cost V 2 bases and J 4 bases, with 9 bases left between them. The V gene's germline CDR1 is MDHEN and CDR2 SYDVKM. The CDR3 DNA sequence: TGTGCCAGCAGTTTAGGGTCAGGAAATCAGCCCCAGCATTTT. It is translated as CASSLGSGNQPQHF.

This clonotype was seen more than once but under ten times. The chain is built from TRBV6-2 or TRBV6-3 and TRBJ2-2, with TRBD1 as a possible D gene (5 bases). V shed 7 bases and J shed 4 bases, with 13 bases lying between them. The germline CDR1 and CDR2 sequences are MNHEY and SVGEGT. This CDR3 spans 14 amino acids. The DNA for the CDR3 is TGTGCCAGCACCGGACAATGGGTCACCGGGGAGCTGTTTTTT. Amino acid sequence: CASTGQWVTGELFF.

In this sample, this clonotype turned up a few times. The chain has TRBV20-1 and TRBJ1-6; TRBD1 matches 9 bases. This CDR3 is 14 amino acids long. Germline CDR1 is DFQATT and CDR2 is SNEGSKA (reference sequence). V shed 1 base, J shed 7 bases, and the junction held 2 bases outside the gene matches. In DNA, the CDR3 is TGCAGTGCTAGAGGGGACAGGGCCAATTCACCCCTCCACTTT. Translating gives CSARGDRANSPLHF.

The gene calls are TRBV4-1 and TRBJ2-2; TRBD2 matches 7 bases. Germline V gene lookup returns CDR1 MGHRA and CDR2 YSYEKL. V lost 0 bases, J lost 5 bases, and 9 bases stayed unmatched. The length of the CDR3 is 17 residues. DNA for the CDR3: TGCGCCAGCAGCCAAGAGGGGCAACTAGCGTGGACCGGGGAGCTGTTTTTT. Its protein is CASSQEGQLAWTGELFF.

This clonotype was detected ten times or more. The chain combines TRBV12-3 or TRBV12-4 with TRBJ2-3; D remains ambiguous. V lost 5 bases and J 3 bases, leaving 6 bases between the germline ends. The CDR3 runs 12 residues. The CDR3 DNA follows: TGTGCCAGCAGTGAACATACAGATACGCAGTATTTT. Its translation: CASSEHTDTQYF.

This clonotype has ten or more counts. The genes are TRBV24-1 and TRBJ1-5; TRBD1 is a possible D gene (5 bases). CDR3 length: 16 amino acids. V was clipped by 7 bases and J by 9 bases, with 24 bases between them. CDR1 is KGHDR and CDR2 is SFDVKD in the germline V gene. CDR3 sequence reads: CATSALRGRGSRPQHF. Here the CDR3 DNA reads TGTGCCACCAGCGCGCTGAGGGGCCGCGGCAGTCGGCCCCAGCATTTT.

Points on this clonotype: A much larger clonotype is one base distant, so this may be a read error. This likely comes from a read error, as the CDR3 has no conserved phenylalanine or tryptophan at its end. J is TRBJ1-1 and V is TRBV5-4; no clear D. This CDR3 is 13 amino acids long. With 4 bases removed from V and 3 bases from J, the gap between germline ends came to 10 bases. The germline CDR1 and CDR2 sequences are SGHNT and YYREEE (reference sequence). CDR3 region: CASSTKGDTEAFL. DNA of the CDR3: TGTGCCAGCAGCACGAAAGGAGACACTGAAGCTTTCCTT.

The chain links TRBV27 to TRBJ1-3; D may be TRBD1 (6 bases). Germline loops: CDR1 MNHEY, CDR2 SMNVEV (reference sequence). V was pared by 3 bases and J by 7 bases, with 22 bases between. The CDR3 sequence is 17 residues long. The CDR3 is CASSFMNPTQGSNTIYF. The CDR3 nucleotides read TGTGCCAGCAGTTTCATGAACCCAACTCAGGGGAGCAACACCATATATTTT.

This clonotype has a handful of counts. The CDR3 region has the DNA TGCAGCGTGCAGGATACTAGTACCTACGAGCAGTACTTC. Amino acids: CSVQDTSTYEQYF. The chain employs TRBV29-1 and TRBJ2-7; TRBD2 might be the D (5 bases). Looked up from germline, CDR1 is SQVTM and CDR2 is ANQGSEA. Trimming stripped 6 bases from V and 2 bases from J, with 14 bases between. This CDR3 is 13 amino acids long.

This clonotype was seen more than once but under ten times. The CDR3 sequence: CASSLPGAGGPLGDTQYF. The CDR3 nucleotides read TGTGCCAGCAGCTTGCCCGGGGCGGGAGGGCCGTTGGGAGATACGCAGTATTTT. V usage is TRBV28 and J usage is TRBJ2-3; 9 nucleotides match TRBD2. There are 18 residues in the CDR3. With 6 bases clipped from V and 5 bases from J, the junction kept 18 bases outside the gene matches. The germline gives CDR1 MDHEN, CDR2 SYDVKM.

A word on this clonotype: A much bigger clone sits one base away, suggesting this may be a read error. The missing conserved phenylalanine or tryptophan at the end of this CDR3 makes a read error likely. In nucleotides, the CDR3 is TGCAGTGCTCCCAATTTTGAGTTAGATACGCAGTATTTA. Translation: CSAPNFELDTQYL. The chain joins TRBV20-1 to TRBJ2-3; D is unclear. Trimming pared 5 bases from V and 5 bases from J, leaving 14 bases between. The CDR3 is made up of 13 amino acids. Germline loops: CDR1 DFQATT, CDR2 SNEGSKA (reference sequence).

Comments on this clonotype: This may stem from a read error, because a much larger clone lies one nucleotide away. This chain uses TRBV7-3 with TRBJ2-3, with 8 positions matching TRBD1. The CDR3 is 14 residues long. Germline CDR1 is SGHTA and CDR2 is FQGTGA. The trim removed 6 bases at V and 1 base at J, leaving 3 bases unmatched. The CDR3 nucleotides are TGTGCCAGCAGTCAGACAGGGGGCACAGATACGCAGTATTTT. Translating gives CASSQTGGTDTQYF.

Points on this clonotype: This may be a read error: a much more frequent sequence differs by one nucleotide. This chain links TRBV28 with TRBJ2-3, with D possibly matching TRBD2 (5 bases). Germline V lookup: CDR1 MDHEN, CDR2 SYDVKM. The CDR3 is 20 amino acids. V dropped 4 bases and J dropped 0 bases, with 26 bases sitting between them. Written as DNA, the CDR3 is TGTGCCAGCAGTTCCGTTACCTGGCGGGCCTATTTAATTAGCACAGATACGCAGTATTTT. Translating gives CASSSVTWRAYLISTDTQYF.

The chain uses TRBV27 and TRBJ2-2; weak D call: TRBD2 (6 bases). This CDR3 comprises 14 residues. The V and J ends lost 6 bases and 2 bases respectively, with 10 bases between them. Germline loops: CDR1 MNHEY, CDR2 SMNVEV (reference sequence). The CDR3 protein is CASRPGLNTGELFF. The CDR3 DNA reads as TGTGCCAGCAGACCGGGACTTAACACCGGGGAGCTGTTTTTT.

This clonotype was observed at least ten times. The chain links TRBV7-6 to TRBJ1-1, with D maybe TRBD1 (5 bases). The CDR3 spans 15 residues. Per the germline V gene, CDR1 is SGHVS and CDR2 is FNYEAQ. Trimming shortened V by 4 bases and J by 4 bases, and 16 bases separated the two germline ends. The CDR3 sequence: CASSSSAGMGTEAFF. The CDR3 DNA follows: TGTGCCAGCAGCTCGAGCGCAGGGATGGGCACTGAAGCTTTCTTT.

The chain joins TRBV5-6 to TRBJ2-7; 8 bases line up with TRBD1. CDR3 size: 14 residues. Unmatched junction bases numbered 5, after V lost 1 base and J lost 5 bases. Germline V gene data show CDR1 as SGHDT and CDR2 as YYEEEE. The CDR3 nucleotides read TGTGCCAGCAGCTTGTGGCAGGGGGCGAACGAGCAGTACTTC. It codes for CASSLWQGANEQYF. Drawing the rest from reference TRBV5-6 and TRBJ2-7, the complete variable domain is DAGVTQSPTHLIKTRGQQVTLRCSPKSGHDTVSWYQQALGQGPQFIFQYYEEEERQRGNFPDRFSGHQFPNYSSELNVNALLLGDSALYLCASSLWQGANEQYFGPGTRLTVT.

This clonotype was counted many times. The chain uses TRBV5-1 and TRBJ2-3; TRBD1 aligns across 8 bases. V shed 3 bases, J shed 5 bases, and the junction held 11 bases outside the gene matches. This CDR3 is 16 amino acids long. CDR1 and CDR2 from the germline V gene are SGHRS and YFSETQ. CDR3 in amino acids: CASSWRGQAVVDTQYF. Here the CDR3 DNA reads TGCGCCAGCAGCTGGAGGGGACAGGCCGTTGTAGATACGCAGTATTTT.

DNA of the CDR3: TGTGCCAGCAGTTCCCGAGGGATGCAAGAGACCCAGTACTTC. Its translation: CASSSRGMQETQYF. The chain recombines TRBV6-5 with TRBJ2-5; possible D gene TRBD2, 5 bases. V dropped 4 bases and J dropped 2 bases, with 11 bases sitting between them. CDR3 size: 14 residues. Germline-derived CDR1 and CDR2 are MNHEY and SVGAGI.

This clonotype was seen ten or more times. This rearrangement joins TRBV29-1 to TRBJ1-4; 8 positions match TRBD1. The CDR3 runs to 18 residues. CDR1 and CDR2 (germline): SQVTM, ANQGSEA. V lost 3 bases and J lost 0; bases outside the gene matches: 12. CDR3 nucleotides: TGCAGCGTTGATTCTAAACGTGGGACAGGAACAACTAATGAAAAACTGTTTTTT. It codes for CSVDSKRGTGTTNEKLFF.

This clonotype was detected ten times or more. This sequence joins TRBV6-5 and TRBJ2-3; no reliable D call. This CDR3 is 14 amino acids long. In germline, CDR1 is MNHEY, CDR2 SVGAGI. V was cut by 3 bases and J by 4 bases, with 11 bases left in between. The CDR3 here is CASSYEPSADTQYF. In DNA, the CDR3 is TGTGCCAGCAGTTATGAGCCCTCCGCAGATACGCAGTATTTT.

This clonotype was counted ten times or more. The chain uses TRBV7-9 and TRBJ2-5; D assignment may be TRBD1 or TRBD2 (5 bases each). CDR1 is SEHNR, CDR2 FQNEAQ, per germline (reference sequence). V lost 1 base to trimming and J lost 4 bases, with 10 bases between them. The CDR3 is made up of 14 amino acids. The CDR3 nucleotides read TGTGCCAGCAGCTTAGACTTGGGACCAGAGACCCAGTACTTC. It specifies CASSLDLGPETQYF.

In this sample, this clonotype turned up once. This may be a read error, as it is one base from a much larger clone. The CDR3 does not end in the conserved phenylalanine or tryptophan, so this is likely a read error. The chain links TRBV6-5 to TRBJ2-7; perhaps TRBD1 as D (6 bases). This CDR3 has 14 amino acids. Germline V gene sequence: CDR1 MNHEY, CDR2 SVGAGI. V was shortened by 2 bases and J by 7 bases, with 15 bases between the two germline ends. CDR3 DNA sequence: TGTGCCAGCAGTTACGGGCAGGGGATGGGGGAGCAGTACCTC. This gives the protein CASSYGQGMGEQYL.

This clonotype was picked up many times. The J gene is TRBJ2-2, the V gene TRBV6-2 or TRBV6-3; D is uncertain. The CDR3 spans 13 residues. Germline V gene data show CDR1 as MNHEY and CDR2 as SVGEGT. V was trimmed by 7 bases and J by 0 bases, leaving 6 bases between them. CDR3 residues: CASTLANTGELFF. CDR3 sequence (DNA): TGTGCCAGCACCCTTGCGAACACCGGGGAGCTGTTTTTT.

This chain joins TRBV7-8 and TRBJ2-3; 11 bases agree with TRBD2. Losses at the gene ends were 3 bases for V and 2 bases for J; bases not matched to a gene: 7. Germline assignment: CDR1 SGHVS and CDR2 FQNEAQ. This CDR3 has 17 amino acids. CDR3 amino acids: CASSFLGLADYTDTQYF. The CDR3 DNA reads TGTGCCAGCAGCTTCCTGGGACTAGCGGATTACACAGATACGCAGTATTTT.

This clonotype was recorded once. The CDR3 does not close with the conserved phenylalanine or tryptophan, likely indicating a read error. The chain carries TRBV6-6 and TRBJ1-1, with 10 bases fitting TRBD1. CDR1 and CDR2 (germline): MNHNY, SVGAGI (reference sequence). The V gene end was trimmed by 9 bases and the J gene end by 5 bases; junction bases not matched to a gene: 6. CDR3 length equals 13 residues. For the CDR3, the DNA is TGTGCCAGTAGACAGGGGGCGTATACTGAAGCTTTCCTT. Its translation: CASRQGAYTEAFL.

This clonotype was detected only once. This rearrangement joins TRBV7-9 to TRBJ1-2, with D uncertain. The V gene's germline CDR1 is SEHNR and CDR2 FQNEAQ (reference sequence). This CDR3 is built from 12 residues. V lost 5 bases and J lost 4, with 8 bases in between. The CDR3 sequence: CASSEETYGYTF. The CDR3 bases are TGTGCCAGCAGCGAGGAAACCTATGGCTACACCTTC.

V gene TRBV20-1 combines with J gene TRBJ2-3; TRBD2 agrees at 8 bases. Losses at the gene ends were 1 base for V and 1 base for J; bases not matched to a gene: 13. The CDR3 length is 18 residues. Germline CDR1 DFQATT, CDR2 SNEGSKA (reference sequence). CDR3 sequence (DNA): TGCAGTGCTAGAGGTGCTAGCGGGCGGGCCCTGGGCACAGATACGCAGTATTTT. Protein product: CSARGASGRALGTDTQYF.

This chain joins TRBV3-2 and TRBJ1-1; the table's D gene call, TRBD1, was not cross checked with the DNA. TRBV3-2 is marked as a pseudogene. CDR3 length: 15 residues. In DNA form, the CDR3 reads TGTGCCAGCAGCCCCCGACCCGGACAGGACACTGAAGCTTTCTTT. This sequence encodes CASSPRPGQDTEAFF.

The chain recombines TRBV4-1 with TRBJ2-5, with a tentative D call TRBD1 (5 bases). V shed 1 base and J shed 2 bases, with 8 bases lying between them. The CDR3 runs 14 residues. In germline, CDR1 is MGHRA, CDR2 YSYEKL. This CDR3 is CASSQGTPQETQYF. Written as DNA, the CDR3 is TGCGCCAGCAGCCAAGGGACACCGCAAGAGACCCAGTACTTC.

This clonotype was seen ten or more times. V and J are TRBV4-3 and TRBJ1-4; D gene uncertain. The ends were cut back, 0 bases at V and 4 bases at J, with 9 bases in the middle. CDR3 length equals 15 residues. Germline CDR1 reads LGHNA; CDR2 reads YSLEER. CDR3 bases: TGCGCCAGCAGCCAAGAACGAGGATTTAATGAAAAACTGTTTTTT. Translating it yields CASSQERGFNEKLFF.

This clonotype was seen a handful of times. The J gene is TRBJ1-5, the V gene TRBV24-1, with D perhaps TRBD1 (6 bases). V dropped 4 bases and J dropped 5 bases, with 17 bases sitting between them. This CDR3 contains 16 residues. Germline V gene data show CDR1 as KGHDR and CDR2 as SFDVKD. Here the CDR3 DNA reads TGTGCCACCAGTGACCCTAGGGGGGCGGACGATCAGCCCCAGCATTTT. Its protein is CATSDPRGADDQPQHF.